One sample yielded the 31 T cell receptor beta chains listed below, sequenced in a study of blood T cell repertoires in COVID-19. TCRdb's table, derived via immunoSEQ multiplex PCR, lists solely in-frame clones and lacks some. The sample lists some 20,000 clones; more than 70% were seen once. Sample: peripheral blood. The receptors were sampled from a man in his forties or fifties with active COVID-19.

The chain combines TRBV18 with TRBJ1-2; 11 positions match TRBD1. V gave up 4 bases and J gave up 7 bases; unmatched junction bases: 5. The germline V gene encodes CDR1 KGHSH and CDR2 LQKENI. This CDR3 region has 14 residues. The CDR3 loop reads CASSRSGQGAGYTF. The CDR3 nucleotides read TGTGCCAGCTCACGATCCGGACAGGGGGCTGGCTACACCTTC.

This chain uses TRBV14 with TRBJ2-5, with 7 bases that match TRBD2. Germline V CDR1 and CDR2: SGHDN, FVKESK. The CDR3 spans 14 residues. Unmatched junction bases numbered 3, after V lost 3 bases and J lost 2 bases. The CDR3 protein is CASSQPGLQETQYF. The CDR3 DNA reads TGTGCCAGCAGCCAGCCGGGACTACAAGAGACCCAGTACTTC.

This clone appeared once. The chain joins TRBV6-6 to TRBJ1-1; 7 nucleotides line up with TRBD1. Unmatched junction bases numbered 11, after V lost 7 bases and J lost 6 bases. The length of the CDR3 is 14 residues. CDR1 and CDR2 (germline): MNHNY, SVGAGI (reference sequence). Written as DNA, the CDR3 is TGTGCCAGCATAACCGGGACAGTGGTCCCTGAAGCTTTCTTT. Its translation: CASITGTVVPEAFF.

The chain couples TRBV19 to TRBJ2-3; 9 bases fit TRBD2. J was trimmed by 1 base and V by 5 bases; bases with no gene match: 4. Germline values: CDR1 LNHDA, CDR2 SQIVND (reference sequence). The CDR3 runs 15 residues. The CDR3 reads CASSERTSGTDTQYF. CDR3 bases: TGTGCCAGTAGTGAAAGGACTAGCGGCACAGATACGCAGTATTTT.

The V call is TRBV27, the J call TRBJ2-5; 12 nucleotides line up with TRBD2. Germline CDR1 and CDR2: MNHEY and SMNVEV (reference sequence). The J segment lost 5 bases and the V segment lost 6 bases, leaving 19 bases of the junction unmatched. This CDR3 has 19 residues. The CDR3 DNA follows: TGTGCCAGCAGCAAAAAACCACCCCTGACTAGCGGGAGTAGGGAGACCCAGTACTTC. Its protein is CASSKKPPLTSGSRETQYF.

This chain connects TRBV6-4 to TRBJ2-1; 10 nucleotides line up with TRBD2. J lost 5 bases, V lost 2 bases, and 3 bases had no gene match. CDR1 and CDR2 from the germline V gene are MRHNA and SNTAGT. CDR3 length equals 15 residues. The CDR3 is CASSDASGGNNEQFF. The DNA of the CDR3 is TGTGCCAGCAGTGACGCTAGCGGGGGAAACAATGAGCAGTTCTTC.

The chain couples TRBV6-2 or TRBV6-3 to TRBJ2-2; 10 bases align to TRBD2. J was trimmed by 0 bases and V by 4 bases; bases with no gene match: 8. This CDR3 region has 18 residues. The germline CDR1 and CDR2 sequences are MNHEY and SVGEGT. The DNA of the CDR3 is TGTGCCAGCAGTTGGCTAGCGGGAGAGCTTCCGAACACCGGGGAGCTGTTTTTT. Protein sequence: CASSWLAGELPNTGELFF.

V is TRBV27 and J is TRBJ1-2, with D hard to call. Germline assignment: CDR1 MNHEY and CDR2 SMNVEV (reference sequence). The CDR3 consists of 15 residues. V gave up 6 bases and J gave up 1 base, with 15 bases separating them. As DNA, the CDR3 is TGTGCCAGCAGCCCCGGGAGGAGCTTTAACTATGGCTACACCTTC. Its protein product is CASSPGRSFNYGYTF.

This clone was seen only once. This rearrangement joins TRBV10-3 to TRBJ1-5; 8 bases line up with TRBD1. Germline V gene sequence: CDR1 ENHRY, CDR2 SYGVKD. Trimming removed 6 bases from V and 5 bases from J; junction bases left unmatched: 3. The length of the CDR3 is 13 residues. The CDR3 DNA reads as TGTGCCATCAGAAAGGACAGGGATCAGCCCCAGCATTTT. Residues: CAIRKDRDQPQHF.

The chain has TRBV3-1 (or the pseudogene TRBV3-2) and TRBJ2-5; D is perhaps TRBD1 (6 bases). The length of the CDR3 is 13 residues. V lost 6 bases and J lost 5, with 13 bases in between. CDR1 is LGHDT and CDR2 is YNNKEL in the germline V gene (reference sequence). The CDR3 sequence: CASRNRVGETQYF. In DNA, the CDR3 is TGTGCCAGCAGAAACAGGGTAGGGGAGACCCAGTACTTC.

This clone has only one observation. This sequence joins TRBV5-1 and TRBJ2-3, with 8 bases identical to TRBD2. CDR1 and CDR2 (germline): SGHRS, YFSETQ. CDR3 size: 16 residues. The J segment lost 0 bases and the V segment lost 4 bases, leaving 7 bases of the junction unmatched. In nucleotides, the CDR3 is TGCGCCAGCAGCCCGGGGGGACTAGGGAGCACAGATACGCAGTATTTT. Translating gives CASSPGGLGSTDTQYF.

J is TRBJ1-1 and V is TRBV4-1; 7 nucleotides match TRBD1. The CDR3 extends over 15 amino acids. Germline trimming cut 4 bases from V and 2 bases from J; bases unmatched to any gene: 7. The germline gives CDR1 MGHRA, CDR2 YSYEKL. The CDR3 loop is CASSRTGQLNTEAFF. CDR3 DNA sequence: TGCGCCAGCAGCCGAACGGGACAGCTTAACACTGAAGCTTTCTTT.

The chain links TRBV5-6 to TRBJ2-1, with 8 bases lining up with TRBD2. CDR1 is SGHDT, CDR2 YYEEEE, per germline. This CDR3 contains 15 residues. The V and J ends lost 4 bases and 4 bases, in that order; junction bases with no gene match: 7. This chain's CDR3 is CASSPTSGAYNEQFF. In DNA form, the CDR3 reads TGTGCCAGCAGCCCCACTAGCGGAGCTTACAATGAGCAGTTCTTC.

V gene TRBV11-2 combines with J gene TRBJ2-1; 7 bases fit TRBD2. V lost 3 bases to trimming and J lost 4 bases; unmatched junction nucleotides: 3. The CDR3 extends over 14 amino acids. In germline, CDR1 is SGHAT, CDR2 FQNNGV. The CDR3 DNA sequence: TGTGCCAGCAGCTTCGTTAGCGGGTACAATGAGCAGTTCTTC. Translation gives CASSFVSGYNEQFF.

V and J are TRBV27 and TRBJ2-7; tentative D call: TRBD1 (6 bases). The CDR3 is 14 residues long. Germline lookup yields CDR1 MNHEY and CDR2 SMNVEV (reference sequence). V lost 3 bases, J lost 3 bases, and 12 bases lay in between. The CDR3 coding sequence is TGTGCCAGCAGTTTCCGAGGACAGAACTACGAGCAGTACTTC. Translation gives CASSFRGQNYEQYF.

This chain joins TRBV6-2 or TRBV6-3 and TRBJ1-1; TRBD1 matches at 7 bases. The CDR3 totals 12 residues. Germline V CDR1 and CDR2: MNHEY, SVGEGT. The ends lost 5 bases at V and 5 bases at J; junction bases unmatched: 2. CDR3 sequence: CASSRTGTEAFF. The CDR3 DNA reads TGTGCCAGCAGTAGGACAGGAACTGAAGCTTTCTTT.

The CDR3, as DNA: TGTGCCAGCAGTCTCAATGGTGCCACGAGGGAAAAACTGTTTTTT. This translates into CASSLNGATREKLFF. The chain uses TRBV2 and TRBJ1-4; D uncertain. There are 15 residues in the CDR3. With 5 bases removed from V and 8 bases from J, the gap between germline ends came to 18 bases. Germline assignment: CDR1 SNHLY and CDR2 FYNNEI.

This rearrangement joins TRBV7-8 to TRBJ1-1; weak D call: TRBD1 (6 bases). The germline V and J ends were trimmed by 0 bases and 1 base, with 15 bases remaining between them. This CDR3 has 17 amino acids. Germline V CDR1 and CDR2: SGHVS, FQNEAQ. CDR3 DNA: TGTGCCAGCAGCTTAGCTCGGGTGGGGACACGGAACACTGAAGCTTTCTTT. It yields the protein CASSLARVGTRNTEAFF.

The J gene is TRBJ2-2, the V gene TRBV5-3; 7 positions match TRBD2. TRBV5-3 is an ORF; its function is uncertain. Trimming removed 4 bases from V and 0 bases from J; junction bases left unmatched: 3. The CDR3 runs 15 residues. CDR3 amino acids: CARSMRGTNTGELFF. The CDR3, as DNA: TGTGCCAGAAGCATGCGGGGGACGAACACCGGGGAGCTGTTTTTT.

The chain links TRBV5-4 to TRBJ1-2; the match to TRBD1 covers 9 bases. This CDR3 has 15 residues. The V gene end was trimmed by 2 bases and the J gene end by 6 bases; junction bases not matched to a gene: 8. CDR1 and CDR2 from the germline V gene are SGHNT and YYREEE (reference sequence). CDR3 residues: CASSFGTGGAHGYTF. The CDR3 nucleotides are TGTGCCAGCAGCTTCGGTACAGGGGGCGCCCATGGCTACACCTTC.

This clone was seen once. The chain carries TRBV5-4 and TRBJ1-2; 8 nucleotides align to TRBD1. The CDR3 extends over 16 amino acids. In germline, CDR1 is SGHNT, CDR2 YYREEE (reference sequence). V gave up 0 bases and J gave up 8 bases; unmatched junction bases: 12. Here the CDR3 DNA reads TGTGCCAGCAGCTTGGAGACCTCAGGGGGCGTGCACGGCTACACCTTC. Its translation is CASSLETSGGVHGYTF.

This rearrangement joins TRBV30 to TRBJ1-2; maybe TRBD1 (5 bases). The germline CDR1 and CDR2 sequences are GTSNPN and SVGIG (reference sequence). Trimming shortened V by 4 bases and J by 4 bases, and 10 bases separated the two germline ends. The CDR3 is 12 amino acids. The CDR3 reads CAWIWGGYGYTF. The CDR3 DNA sequence: TGTGCCTGGATTTGGGGGGGCTATGGCTACACCTTC.

V and J are TRBV5-4 and TRBJ1-5; 9 bases are shared with TRBD1. Germline CDR1 SGHNT, CDR2 YYREEE (reference sequence). Losses at the gene ends were 0 bases for V and 0 bases for J; bases not matched to a gene: 13. The CDR3 covers 20 residues. CDR3 in amino acids: CASSLVDRGTLSNSNQPQHF. As DNA, the CDR3 is TGTGCCAGCAGCTTGGTAGACAGGGGGACCTTAAGCAATAGCAATCAGCCCCAGCATTTT.

The DNA for the CDR3 is TGTGCCAGTTCACTGACTAGCGGGAGGACAGATACGCAGTATTTT. Protein product: CASSLTSGRTDTQYF. V usage is TRBV27 and J usage is TRBJ2-3, with TRBD2 matching 13 bases. V shed 9 bases, J shed 3 bases, and the junction held 6 bases outside the gene matches. Germline-derived CDR1 and CDR2 are MNHEY and SMNVEV (reference sequence). The CDR3 runs 15 residues.

This chain joins TRBV7-9 and TRBJ1-2; 8 nucleotides match TRBD1. The germline CDR1 and CDR2 sequences are SEHNR and FQNEAQ (reference sequence). Trimming removed 4 bases from V and 6 bases from J; junction bases left unmatched: 16. The CDR3 contains 17 residues. CDR3 nucleotides: TGTGCCAGCAGCTCATGGCCGGACAGGGTCGGCATTGATGGCTACACCTTC. It encodes CASSSWPDRVGIDGYTF. Full variable domain (remainder filled in from reference TRBV7-9 and TRBJ1-2): DTGVSQNPRHKITKRGQNVTFRCDPISEHNRLYWYRQTLGQGPEFLTYFQNEAQLEKSRLLSDRFSAERPKGSFSTLEIQRTEQGDSAMYLCASSSWPDRVGIDGYTFGSGTRLTVV.

This rearrangement joins TRBV21-1 to TRBJ2-5; the D call in the table, TRBD1, was not verified against the DNA. TRBV21-1 is a recognized pseudogene. The CDR3 loop spans 15 amino acids. DNA for the CDR3: TGTGCCAGCAGCAAAGAACGCAGGTCGGCGGAGACCCAGTACTTC. It translates to CASSKERRSAETQYF.

The rearrangement links TRBV3-1 (or the pseudogene TRBV3-2) to TRBJ2-1, with 10 bases that match TRBD1. Germline V gives CDR1 LGHDT, CDR2 YNNKEL (reference sequence). The trim removed 11 bases at V and 8 bases at J, leaving 12 bases unmatched. The CDR3 contains 14 residues. CDR3 region: CAGWTGGFLDEQFF. The CDR3 DNA follows: TGTGCCGGGTGGACAGGGGGATTTTTGGATGAGCAGTTCTTC.

The V and J genes are TRBV10-2 and TRBJ2-3, with TRBD2 identical over 13 bases. CDR1 WSHSY and CDR2 SAAADI come from the germline V gene. This CDR3 spans 16 amino acids. V was pared by 5 bases and J by 4 bases, with 6 bases of the junction left unmatched. CDR3 DNA: TGCGCCAGCAGTCTAGGGACTAGCGGGAAATCAGATACGCAGTATTTT. It encodes CASSLGTSGKSDTQYF.

V gene TRBV11-2 combines with J gene TRBJ2-1, with 9 nucleotides matching TRBD2. CDR1 and CDR2 (germline): SGHAT, FQNNGV. The CDR3 consists of 14 residues. The junction had 6 bases not matched to a gene; V was cut back by 4 bases and J by 8 bases. The CDR3 region is CASSSAGGLDEQFF. DNA for the CDR3: TGTGCCAGCAGCTCGGCGGGAGGGTTGGATGAGCAGTTCTTC.

The count of this clone is one. This chain joins TRBV6-5 and TRBJ2-5; D gene ambiguous. This CDR3 region has 16 residues. V lost 0 bases and J 5 bases, leaving 16 bases between the germline ends. From germline, CDR1 is MNHEY and CDR2 SVGAGI. DNA of the CDR3: TGTGCCAGCAGTTACTCAGCCAGCGAGCTTGGGGAGACCCAGTACTTC. Its translation: CASSYSASELGETQYF.

The CDR3 region is CASRNKGGRNYMNTEAFF. The CDR3 coding sequence is TGTGCCAGCAGGAACAAGGGAGGTAGGAACTACATGAACACTGAAGCTTTCTTT. The rearrangement joins TRBV7-8 to TRBJ1-1, with D hard to call. From germline, CDR1 is SGHVS and CDR2 FQNEAQ. Trimming took off 6 bases at V and 0 bases at J, with 23 bases between the two ends. The CDR3 is made up of 18 amino acids. Full variable domain (outside the CDR3, taken from reference TRBV7-8 and TRBJ1-1): GAGVSQSPRYKVAKRGQDVALRCDPISGHVSLFWYQQALGQGPEFLTYFQNEAQLDKSGLPSDRFFAERPEGSVSTLKIQRTQQEDSAVYLCASRNKGGRNYMNTEAFFGQGTRLTVV.